The 21 T cell receptor delta chains reported below all come from one sample, sequenced in a study of Vδ1+ human thymocytes. No antigens are known for them. Study-level points and caveats: Highly polyclonal TRG and TRD repertoires with Gaussian CDR3 length distributions appeared in thymus.

The template was reverse-transcribed extracted RNA. Pooled V-gene forward primers with one constant-region reverse primer generated the CDR3 amplicons by multiplex PCR. TCRdb fed the multiplex PCR reads into CATT to redo clone calling. This sample has some 55,000 delta-chain clones, with roughly 15% found just once. The sample comprised Vdelta1+ gamma-delta thymocytes from the thymus. Described subset: FACS-sorted CD3+ TCRalphabeta- TCRVdelta1+ TCRVdelta2- thymocytes. The receptors were gathered from a boy younger than two who had congenital heart surgery.

V and J are TRDV1 and TRDJ1; TRDD3 matches at 12 bases. This CDR3 comprises 18 residues. With 2 bases clipped from V and 4 bases from J, the junction kept 11 bases outside the gene matches. In germline, CDR1 is TSWWSYY, CDR2 QGS. CDR3 in amino acids: CALGEYNAWGIRRDKLIF. The DNA for the CDR3 is TGTGCTCTTGGGGAATACAATGCCTGGGGGATACGACGCGATAAACTCATCTTT.

This clone appeared a few times. The chain joins TRDV2 to TRDJ1, with 9 positions matching TRDD3. The CDR3 has 16 residues. CDR1 is GEAIGNYY and CDR2 is EKD in the germline V gene. V was pared by 0 bases and J by 7 bases, with 11 bases of the junction left unmatched. CDR3 region: CACDTAAGWGIGKLIF. The CDR3 nucleotides are TGTGCCTGTGACACCGCGGCTGGCTGGGGGATTGGTAAACTCATCTTT.

This chain uses TRDV1 with TRDJ2, with no clear D. This CDR3 region has 16 residues. Germline V gene data show CDR1 as TSWWSYY and CDR2 as QGS. V lost 2 bases to trimming and J lost 0 bases, with 10 bases between them. The CDR3 nucleotides are TGTGCTCTTGGGGAAAGGCCCCGGGCTTTGACAGCACAACTCTTCTTT. It yields the protein CALGERPRALTAQLFF.

This clone was found a few times. The rearrangement uses TRDV1 and TRDJ1, with 7 bases identical to TRDD3. The ends lost 1 base at V and 5 bases at J; junction bases unmatched: 16. Germline-derived CDR1 and CDR2 are TSWWSYY and QGS. The CDR3 loop spans 18 amino acids. This CDR3 reads CALGEPGTATGDLDKLIF. In DNA, the CDR3 is TGTGCTCTTGGGGAACCAGGTACGGCGACTGGGGATTTAGATAAACTCATCTTT.

The V and J genes are TRDV1 and TRDJ1; 10 bases are a match to TRDD3. CDR3 length equals 21 residues. With 4 bases clipped from V and 0 bases from J, the junction kept 20 bases outside the gene matches. Germline CDR1 reads TSWWSYY; CDR2 reads QGS. CDR3 DNA: TGTGCTCTTGGGGCCCCGGCCTGCTTAACTGGGGGATGCCCGTACACCGATAAACTCATCTTT. As protein: CALGAPACLTGGCPYTDKLIF.

This clone was seen only a few times. V usage is TRDV1 and J usage is TRDJ1, with 11 bases aligning to TRDD3. Losses at the gene ends were 1 base for V and 10 bases for J; bases not matched to a gene: 11. The CDR3 loop spans 16 amino acids. Germline loops: CDR1 TSWWSYY, CDR2 QGS. CDR3 nucleotides: TGTGCTCTTGGGGAACCTTGGCTACTGGGGGATAAGGGACTCATCTTT. This encodes CALGEPWLLGDKGLIF.

This clone was seen more than once but under ten times. The chain uses TRDV1 and TRDJ1, with D tentatively TRDD3 (6 bases). The CDR3 is 22 residues long. Germline loops: CDR1 TSWWSYY, CDR2 QGS. The germline V and J ends were trimmed by 0 bases and 0 bases, with 29 bases remaining between them. The CDR3 DNA sequence: TGTGCTCTTGGGGAACTACGGCCTACGAAAACCGGGGGACCCTCGTACACCGATAAACTCATCTTT. It translates to CALGELRPTKTGGPSYTDKLIF.

This clone came up a few times. This same CDR3 is encoded by further DNA sequences in the sample. J is TRDJ1 and V is TRAV29/DV5; 10 bases align to TRDD3. V gave up 0 bases and J gave up 0 bases; unmatched junction bases: 5. Germline lookup yields CDR1 NSMFDY and CDR2 ISSIKDK. The CDR3 length is 16 residues. The CDR3, as DNA: TGTGCAGCAAGCGCGTACTGGGGGATGAACACCGATAAACTCATCTTT. This gives the protein CAASAYWGMNTDKLIF.

The V call is TRDV1, the J call TRDJ1; 10 positions agree with TRDD3. Per the germline V gene, CDR1 is TSWWSYY and CDR2 is QGS. The CDR3 is 18 residues long. The V segment lost 8 bases and the J segment 4 bases; nucleotides outside the gene matches: 19. This CDR3 is CALNLRPWGIQGGDKLIF. The CDR3 DNA is TGTGCTCTTAATCTTCGCCCTTGGGGGATACAGGGGGGCGATAAACTCATCTTT.

V usage is TRDV1 and J usage is TRDJ1, with 8 bases aligning to TRDD3. In germline, CDR1 is TSWWSYY, CDR2 QGS. This CDR3 region has 21 residues. The V segment lost 2 bases and the J segment 0 bases; nucleotides outside the gene matches: 20. This CDR3 reads CALGEIRPWGTAPKYTDKLIF. The CDR3 DNA follows: TGTGCTCTTGGGGAAATAAGGCCCTGGGGGACGGCCCCTAAGTACACCGATAAACTCATCTTT.

The gene calls are TRDV1 and TRDJ1; D gene unclear. V lost 4 bases and J lost 3, with 9 bases in between. The CDR3 is made up of 13 amino acids. CDR1 and CDR2 from the germline V gene are TSWWSYY and QGS. CDR3 DNA sequence: TGTGCTCTTGGGGGGCCTCCTGCCGATAAACTCATCTTT. Translation gives CALGGPPADKLIF.

This clone was counted only a few times. This chain links TRDV1 with TRDJ1; D unclear. In germline, CDR1 is TSWWSYY, CDR2 QGS. Trimming cost V 1 base and J 0 bases, with 27 bases left between them. The CDR3 runs 21 residues. The CDR3 sequence is CALGERRAPSPLSYYTDKLIF. The CDR3 nucleotides are TGTGCTCTTGGGGAACGTAGGGCCCCAAGCCCGCTTTCTTACTACACCGATAAACTCATCTTT.

The chain combines TRDV1 with TRDJ1, with 7 bases fitting TRDD3. This CDR3 is built from 19 residues. Germline V gene sequence: CDR1 TSWWSYY, CDR2 QGS. J gave up 2 bases and V 0 bases, and 15 bases lay outside the gene matches. CDR3 DNA: TGTGCTCTTGGGGAACTGTCCCACGAATTGGGGGACTCTACCGATAAACTCATCTTT. Its protein is CALGELSHELGDSTDKLIF.

V and J are TRDV3 and TRDJ1, with 7 bases matching TRDD3. This CDR3 contains 16 residues. CDR1 and CDR2 from the germline V gene are TVYSNPD and GDNSRS (reference sequence). V dropped 4 bases and J dropped 1; count of bases not matched to a gene: 15. The CDR3 coding sequence is TGTGCCTACGGGTGGTGGGGGAAAACCCTCACCGATAAACTCATCTTT. Protein product: CAYGWWGKTLTDKLIF.

This clone was counted between two and nine times. The same CDR3 arises from other DNA sequences in this sample as well. This chain connects TRDV1 to TRDJ1, with TRDD3 matching over 11 bases. CDR1 is TSWWSYY, CDR2 QGS, per germline. V dropped 1 base and J dropped 1; count of bases not matched to a gene: 17. The CDR3 sequence is 21 residues long. The CDR3 reads CALGEPAFLGDTRPVTDKLIF. The CDR3 DNA sequence: TGTGCTCTTGGGGAACCTGCCTTTCTGGGGGATACACGGCCCGTCACCGATAAACTCATCTTT.

This clone appeared a few times. The J gene is TRDJ1, the V gene TRDV1, with 7 bases fitting TRDD3. The CDR3 spans 16 residues. Looked up from germline, CDR1 is TSWWSYY and CDR2 is QGS. Trimming removed 3 bases from V and 4 bases from J; junction bases left unmatched: 11. CDR3 sequence reads: CALGDYPQLGGDKLIF. In DNA form, the CDR3 reads TGTGCTCTTGGGGATTATCCCCAGCTGGGGGGCGATAAACTCATCTTT.

Concerning this clone: A much larger clonotype is one base distant, so this may be a read error. The sample contains more than one DNA sequence encoding this CDR3. This chain connects TRAV29/DV5 to TRDJ1; weak D call: TRDD3 (9 bases). Germline V gene sequence: CDR1 NSMFDY, CDR2 ISSIKDK. This CDR3 region has 14 residues. The CDR3 DNA sequence: TGTGCCGGATCTTCCTACGTGGGGATACGCGAACTCATCTTT. It yields the protein CAGSSYVGIRELIF.

V usage is TRDV1 and J usage is TRDJ2; maybe TRDD3 (6 bases). CDR1 is TSWWSYY and CDR2 is QGS in the germline V gene. Trimming left V 6 bases short and J 3 bases short, with 35 bases between. This CDR3 region has 22 residues. CDR3: CALGTDPLRSGRGGLMTAQLFF. CDR3 nucleotides: TGTGCTCTTGGCACCGACCCTCTTCGGTCGGGTCGTGGGGGGCTGATGACAGCACAACTCTTCTTT.

The chain carries TRDV1 and TRDJ1; D is perhaps TRDD1 (5 bases). Germline CDR1 reads TSWWSYY; CDR2 reads QGS. The CDR3 consists of 15 residues. V was trimmed by 3 bases and J by 0 bases, leaving 11 bases between them. The CDR3 loop reads CALGDPKYYTDKLIF. CDR3 bases: TGTGCTCTTGGGGACCCAAAATACTACACCGATAAACTCATCTTT.

This clone turned up a few times. The gene calls are TRDV1 and TRDJ1; D unclear. The germline V and J ends were trimmed by 0 bases and 1 base, with 9 bases remaining between them. The CDR3 consists of 15 residues. Per the germline V gene, CDR1 is TSWWSYY and CDR2 is QGS. The DNA for the CDR3 is TGTGCTCTTGGGGAACTGTGGACTACCACCGATAAACTCATCTTT. Amino acids: CALGELWTTTDKLIF.

On this clone: One junction end does not reproduce the germline sequence, and a read error may be involved. The chain combines TRDV1 with TRDJ1; D tentatively fits TRDD2 or TRDD3 (7 bases each). The CDR3 has 22 amino acids. Germline lookup yields CDR1 TSWWSYY and CDR2 QGS. The CDR3 spells CALGDLSYYLTGVTPYTDKPIF. The DNA of the CDR3 is TGTGCTCTTGGGGATCTTTCCTACTACCTTACTGGGGTCACCCCTTACACCGATAAACCCATCTTT.